The T cell receptor (beta chain) under discussion was sequenced for a study of blood T cell repertoires in COVID-19. Study-level information: Both acute and convalescent COVID-19 samples were obtained from the United States, Italy and Spain. Nucleic acid was either cDNA or gDNA, and it came from T cells, B-cell-depleted T cells, or PBMCs.

Authors' analysis steps: It was from reference gene primer amplification that nucleated cell counts were estimated. TCRdb's copy holds only in-frame clones and misses some; the assay was immunoSEQ multiplex PCR. That table is the source of V, J and clone size, and D and trimming were worked out from the DNA. The table records 130,000 to 150,000 clones, 75% to 85% of them present only once. This receptor was obtained from a man aged 65-85 years who had recovered from COVID-19. Source material: peripheral blood.

The CDR3 spells CASSPLDRVVYGYTF. The CDR3, as DNA: TGTGCCAGCAGCCCCTTGGACAGGGTGGTCTATGGCTACACCTTC. The genes are TRBV7-9 and TRBJ1-2; TRBD1 agrees at 8 bases. Trimming cost V 5 bases and J 4 bases; bases outside gene matches: 9. The CDR3 contains 15 residues. Germline values: CDR1 SEHNR, CDR2 FQNEAQ (reference sequence).